This entry features one T cell receptor (beta chain) sequence. This sample was included in a study of blood T cell repertoires in COVID-19. About the study: PBMCs, B-cell-depleted T cells, or T cells provided the cDNA or gDNA that made up the material.

Produced via immunoSEQ multiplex PCR; TCRdb's table is partial and in-frame only. The sample consists of over 150,000 clones, approximately 80% of them appearing once. The CDR3 sequence is 15 residues long. Germline V CDR1 and CDR2: SGHRS, YFSETQ. V gave up 0 bases and J gave up 6 bases, with 12 bases separating them. The receptor was isolated from a human donor in a cohort sampled during active COVID-19. The source material was peripheral blood. The V gene is TRBV5-1, the J gene TRBJ1-4, with TRBD1 as a possible D gene (5 bases). CDR3 region: CASSLVGVLDEKLFF. CDR3 sequence (DNA): TGCGCCAGCAGCTTGGTAGGGGTATTGGATGAAAAACTGTTTTTT.